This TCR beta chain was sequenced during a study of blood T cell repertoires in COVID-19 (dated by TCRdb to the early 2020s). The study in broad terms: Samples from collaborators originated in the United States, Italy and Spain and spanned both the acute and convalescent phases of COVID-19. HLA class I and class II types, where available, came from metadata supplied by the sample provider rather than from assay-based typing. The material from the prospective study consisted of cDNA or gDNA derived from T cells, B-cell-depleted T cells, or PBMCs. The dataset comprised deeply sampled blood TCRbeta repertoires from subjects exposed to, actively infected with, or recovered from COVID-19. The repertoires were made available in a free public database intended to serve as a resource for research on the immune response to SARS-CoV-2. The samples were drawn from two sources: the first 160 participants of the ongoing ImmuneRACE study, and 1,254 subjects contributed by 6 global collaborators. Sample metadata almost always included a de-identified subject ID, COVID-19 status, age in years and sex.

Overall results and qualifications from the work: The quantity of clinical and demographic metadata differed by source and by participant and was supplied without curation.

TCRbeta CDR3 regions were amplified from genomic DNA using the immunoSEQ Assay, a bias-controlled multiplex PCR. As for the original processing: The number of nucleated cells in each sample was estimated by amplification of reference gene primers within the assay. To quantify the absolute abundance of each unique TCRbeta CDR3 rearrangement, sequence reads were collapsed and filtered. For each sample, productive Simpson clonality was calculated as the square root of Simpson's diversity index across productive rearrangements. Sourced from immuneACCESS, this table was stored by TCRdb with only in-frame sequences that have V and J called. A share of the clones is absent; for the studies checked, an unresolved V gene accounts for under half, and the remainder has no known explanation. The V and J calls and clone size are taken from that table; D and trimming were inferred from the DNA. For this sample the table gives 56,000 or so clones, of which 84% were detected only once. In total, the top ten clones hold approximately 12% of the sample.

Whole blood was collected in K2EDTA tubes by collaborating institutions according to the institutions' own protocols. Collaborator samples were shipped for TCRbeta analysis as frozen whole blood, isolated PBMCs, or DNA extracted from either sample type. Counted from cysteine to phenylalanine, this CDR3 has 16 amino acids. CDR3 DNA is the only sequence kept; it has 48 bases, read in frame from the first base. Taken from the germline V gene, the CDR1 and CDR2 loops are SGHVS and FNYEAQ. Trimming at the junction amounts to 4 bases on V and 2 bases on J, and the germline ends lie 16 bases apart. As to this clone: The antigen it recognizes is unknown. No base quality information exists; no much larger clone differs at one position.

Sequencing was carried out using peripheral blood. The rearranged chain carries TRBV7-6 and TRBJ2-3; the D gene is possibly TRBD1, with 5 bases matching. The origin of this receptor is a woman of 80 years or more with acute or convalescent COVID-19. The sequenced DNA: TGTGCCAGCAGCTGGCAGGGTAGCCTTAACACAGATACGCAGTATTTT. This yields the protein CASSWQGSLNTDTQYF.